This T cell receptor beta chain was obtained from a study of T cells expressing NK-cell markers. Study in general: The sequencing cohort of eight donors included seven HCMV-seropositive individuals and one seronegative individual. General observations from the study: The CD3+CD56-NKG2C+ fraction of a few donors was also led by these clonotypes. A range of about 1.0-8% of CD8+ T cells consisted of dominant NKG2C+ clonotypes in 6 or 7 donors.

The germline V gene has CDR1 SNHLY and CDR2 FYNNEI. This CDR3 has 14 residues. In the case of this clonotype: Its specificity is unknown.

Reprocessing the 5' RACE reads, TCRdb reports a single entry for every CDR3 protein and omits DNA. This repertoire includes about 260,000 distinct CDR3 sequences. The source of this sequence is a man between 18 and 35 years old in good health. The chain combines TRBV2 with TRBJ2-3; the D gene TCRdb calls, TRBD1, cannot be checked with no DNA. Specimen: blood T cells: a sorted CD56 or NKG2C T cell subset, CD4+ or CD8+ T cells, or bulk PBMC T cells (not recorded which). The CDR3: CASLSTGYTDTQYF.